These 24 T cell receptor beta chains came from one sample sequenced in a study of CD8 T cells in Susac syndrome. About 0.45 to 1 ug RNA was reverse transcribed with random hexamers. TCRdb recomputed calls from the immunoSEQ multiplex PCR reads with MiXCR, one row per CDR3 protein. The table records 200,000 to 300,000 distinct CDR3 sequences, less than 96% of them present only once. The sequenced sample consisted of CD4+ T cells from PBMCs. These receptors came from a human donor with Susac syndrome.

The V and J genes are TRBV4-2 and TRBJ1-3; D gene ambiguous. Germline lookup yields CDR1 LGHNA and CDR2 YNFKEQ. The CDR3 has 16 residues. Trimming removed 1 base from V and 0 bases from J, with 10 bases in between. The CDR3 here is CASSQGNTASGNTIYF. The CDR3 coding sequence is TGTGCCAGCAGCCAAGGGAACACAGCCTCTGGAAACACCATATATTTT.

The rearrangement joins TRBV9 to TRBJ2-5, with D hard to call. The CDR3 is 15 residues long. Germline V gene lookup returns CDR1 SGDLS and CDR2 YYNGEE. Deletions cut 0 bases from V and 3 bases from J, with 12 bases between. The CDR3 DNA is TGTGCCAGCAGCGTAGGCTCCGTGTGGGAAGAGACCCAGTACTTC. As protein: CASSVGSVWEETQYF.

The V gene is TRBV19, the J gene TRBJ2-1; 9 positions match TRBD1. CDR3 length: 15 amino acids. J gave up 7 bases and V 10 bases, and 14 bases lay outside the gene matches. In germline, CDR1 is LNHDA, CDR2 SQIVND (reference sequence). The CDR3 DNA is TGTGCCACTTACGGGGAGGGGACAGGGTTTAATGAGCAGTTCTTC. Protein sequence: CATYGEGTGFNEQFF. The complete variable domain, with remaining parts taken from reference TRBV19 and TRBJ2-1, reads DGGITQSPKYLFRKEGQNVTLSCEQNLNHDAMYWYRQDPGQGLRLIYYSQIVNDFQKGDIAEGYSVSREKKESFPLTVTSAQKNPTAFYLCATYGEGTGFNEQFFGPGTRLTVL.

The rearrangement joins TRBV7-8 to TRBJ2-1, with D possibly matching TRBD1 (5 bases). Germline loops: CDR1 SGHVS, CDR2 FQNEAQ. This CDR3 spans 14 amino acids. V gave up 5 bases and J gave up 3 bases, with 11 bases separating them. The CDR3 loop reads CASSPGQYYNEQFF. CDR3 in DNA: TGTGCCAGCAGCCCAGGACAATACTACAATGAGCAGTTCTTC.

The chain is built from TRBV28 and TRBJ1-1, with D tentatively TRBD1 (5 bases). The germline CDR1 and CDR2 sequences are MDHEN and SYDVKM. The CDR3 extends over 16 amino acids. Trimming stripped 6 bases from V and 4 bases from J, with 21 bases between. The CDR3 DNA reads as TGTGCCAGCAGCGGAGGGACGGCTACCCGGGGCACTGAAGCTTTCTTT. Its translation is CASSGGTATRGTEAFF.

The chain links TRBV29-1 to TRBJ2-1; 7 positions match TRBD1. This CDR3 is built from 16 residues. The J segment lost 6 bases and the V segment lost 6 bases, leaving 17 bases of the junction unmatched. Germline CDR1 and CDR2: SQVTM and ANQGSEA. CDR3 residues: CSVVRRATGTVNEQFF. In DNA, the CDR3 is TGCAGCGTGGTCCGTCGTGCAACCGGGACAGTCAATGAGCAGTTCTTC.

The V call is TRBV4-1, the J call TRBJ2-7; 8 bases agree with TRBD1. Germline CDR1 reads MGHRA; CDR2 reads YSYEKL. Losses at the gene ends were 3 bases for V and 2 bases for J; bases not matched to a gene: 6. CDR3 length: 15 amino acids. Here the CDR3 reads CASSQRQGSPYEQYF. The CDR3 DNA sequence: TGCGCCAGCAGCCAGAGACAGGGGAGTCCCTACGAGCAGTACTTC.

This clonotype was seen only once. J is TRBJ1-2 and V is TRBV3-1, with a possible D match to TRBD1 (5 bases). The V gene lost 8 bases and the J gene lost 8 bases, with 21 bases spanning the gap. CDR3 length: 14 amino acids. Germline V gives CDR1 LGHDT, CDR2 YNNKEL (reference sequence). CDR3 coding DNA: TGTGCCAGCGGTTCAAGAGGGGCCCCTATGGGCTACACCTTC. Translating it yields CASGSRGAPMGYTF.

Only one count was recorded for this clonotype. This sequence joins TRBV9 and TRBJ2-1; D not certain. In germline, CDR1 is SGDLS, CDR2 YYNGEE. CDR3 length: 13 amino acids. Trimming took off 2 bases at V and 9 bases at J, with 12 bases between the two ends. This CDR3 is CASSVSAPGEQFF. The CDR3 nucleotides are TGTGCCAGCAGCGTGTCCGCCCCCGGTGAGCAGTTCTTC.

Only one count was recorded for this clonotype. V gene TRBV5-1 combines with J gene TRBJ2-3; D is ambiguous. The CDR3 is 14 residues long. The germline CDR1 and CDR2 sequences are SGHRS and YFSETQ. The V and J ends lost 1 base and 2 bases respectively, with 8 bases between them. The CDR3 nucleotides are TGCGCCAGCAGCTTGTCTGCGGACACAGATACGCAGTATTTT. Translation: CASSLSADTDTQYF.

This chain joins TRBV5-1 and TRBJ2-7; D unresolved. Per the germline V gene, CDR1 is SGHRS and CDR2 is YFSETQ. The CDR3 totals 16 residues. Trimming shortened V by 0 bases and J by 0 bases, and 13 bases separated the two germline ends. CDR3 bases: TGCGCCAGCAGCTTGGCCTACTCGTCGCGCTCCTACGAGCAGTACTTC. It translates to CASSLAYSSRSYEQYF. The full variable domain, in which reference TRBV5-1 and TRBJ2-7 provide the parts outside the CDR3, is KAGVTQTPRYLIKTRGQQVTLSCSPISGHRSVSWYQQTPGQGLQFLFEYFSETQRNKGNFPGRFSGRQFSNSRSEMNVSTLELGDSALYLCASSLAYSSRSYEQYFGPGTRLTVT.

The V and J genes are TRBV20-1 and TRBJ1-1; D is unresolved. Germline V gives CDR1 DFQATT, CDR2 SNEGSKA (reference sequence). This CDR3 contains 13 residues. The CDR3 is CSADLHGDTEAFF. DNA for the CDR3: TGCAGCGCGGACCTTCACGGAGACACTGAAGCTTTCTTT.

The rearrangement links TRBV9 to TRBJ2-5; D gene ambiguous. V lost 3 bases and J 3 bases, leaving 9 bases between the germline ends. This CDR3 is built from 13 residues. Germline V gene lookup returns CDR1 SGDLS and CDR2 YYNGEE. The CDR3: CASSAPNEETQYF. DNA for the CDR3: TGTGCCAGCAGCGCGCCTAACGAAGAGACCCAGTACTTC.

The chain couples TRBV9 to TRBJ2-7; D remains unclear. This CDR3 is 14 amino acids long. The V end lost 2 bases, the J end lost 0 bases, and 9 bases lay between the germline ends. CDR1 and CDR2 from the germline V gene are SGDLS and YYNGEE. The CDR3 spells CASSVRPSSYEQYF. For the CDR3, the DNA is TGTGCCAGCAGCGTGCGACCGAGCTCCTACGAGCAGTACTTC.

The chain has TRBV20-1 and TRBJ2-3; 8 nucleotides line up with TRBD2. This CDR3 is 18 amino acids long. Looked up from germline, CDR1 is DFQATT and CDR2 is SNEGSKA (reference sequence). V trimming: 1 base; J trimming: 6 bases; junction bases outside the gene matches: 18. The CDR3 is CSARVPTGGAGDGDTQYF. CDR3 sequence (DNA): TGCAGTGCTAGAGTCCCGACCGGGGGAGCGGGAGATGGGGATACGCAGTATTTT.

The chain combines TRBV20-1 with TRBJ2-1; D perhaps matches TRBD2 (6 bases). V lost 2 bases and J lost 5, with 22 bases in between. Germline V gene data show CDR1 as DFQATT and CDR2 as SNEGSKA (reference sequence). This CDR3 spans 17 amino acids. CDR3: CSARTSPGLVSNNEQFF. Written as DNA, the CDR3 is TGCAGTGCTAGAACATCCCCGGGACTTGTGTCTAACAATGAGCAGTTCTTC.

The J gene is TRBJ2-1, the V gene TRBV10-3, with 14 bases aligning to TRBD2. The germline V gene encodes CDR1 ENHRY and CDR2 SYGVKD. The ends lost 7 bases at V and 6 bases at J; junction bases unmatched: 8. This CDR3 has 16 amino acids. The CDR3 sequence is CAITSGLAGAGNEQFF. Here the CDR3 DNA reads TGTGCCATCACTTCGGGACTAGCGGGAGCAGGCAATGAGCAGTTCTTC.

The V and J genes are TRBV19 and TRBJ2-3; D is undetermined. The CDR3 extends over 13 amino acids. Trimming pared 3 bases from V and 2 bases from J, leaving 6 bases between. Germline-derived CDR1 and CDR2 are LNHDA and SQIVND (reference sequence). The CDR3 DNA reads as TGTGCCAGTAGTATTACTTTCACAGATACGCAGTATTTT. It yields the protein CASSITFTDTQYF.

The DNA for the CDR3 is TGTGCCAGTAGTATCAAGGACTCTGGCTACACCTTC. Encoded protein: CASSIKDSGYTF. The J gene is TRBJ1-2, the V gene TRBV19, with unresolved D. CDR3 length: 12 amino acids. V gave up 3 bases and J gave up 7 bases, with 9 bases separating them. Germline CDR1 LNHDA, CDR2 SQIVND (reference sequence). The full variable domain, with the rest looked up from reference TRBV19 and TRBJ1-2, is DGGITQSPKYLFRKEGQNVTLSCEQNLNHDAMYWYRQDPGQGLRLIYYSQIVNDFQKGDIAEGYSVSREKKESFPLTVTSAQKNPTAFYLCASSIKDSGYTFGSGTRLTVV.

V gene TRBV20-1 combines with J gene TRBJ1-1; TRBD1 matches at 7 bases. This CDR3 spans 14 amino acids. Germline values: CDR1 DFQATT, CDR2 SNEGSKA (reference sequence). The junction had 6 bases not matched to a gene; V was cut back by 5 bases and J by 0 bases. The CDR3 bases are TGCAGTGCTGGGGATACAGGGGTGAACACTGAAGCTTTCTTT. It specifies CSAGDTGVNTEAFF.

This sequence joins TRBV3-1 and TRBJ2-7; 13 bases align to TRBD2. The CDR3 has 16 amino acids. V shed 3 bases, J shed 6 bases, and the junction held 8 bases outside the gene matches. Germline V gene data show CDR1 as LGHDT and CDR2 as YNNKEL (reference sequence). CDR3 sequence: CASSQRGTSGTGEQYF. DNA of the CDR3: TGTGCCAGCAGCCAGAGAGGGACTAGCGGGACGGGCGAGCAGTACTTC.

CDR3 DNA: TGTGCCAGCAGCTTACTTAGGGGGGCGAAGACCTACGAGCAGTACTTC. It codes for CASSLLRGAKTYEQYF. The chain recombines TRBV11-2 with TRBJ2-7; D possibly matches TRBD1 or TRBD2 (6 bases each). This CDR3 contains 16 residues. From germline, CDR1 is SGHAT and CDR2 FQNNGV. V shed 2 bases and J shed 2 bases, with 16 bases lying between them. Full variable domain (rest looked up from reference TRBV11-2 and TRBJ2-7): EAGVAQSPRYKIIEKRQSVAFWCNPISGHATLYWYQQILGQGPKLLIQFQNNGVVDDSQLPKDRFSAERLKGVDSTLKIQPAKLEDSAVYLCASSLLRGAKTYEQYFGPGTRLTVT.

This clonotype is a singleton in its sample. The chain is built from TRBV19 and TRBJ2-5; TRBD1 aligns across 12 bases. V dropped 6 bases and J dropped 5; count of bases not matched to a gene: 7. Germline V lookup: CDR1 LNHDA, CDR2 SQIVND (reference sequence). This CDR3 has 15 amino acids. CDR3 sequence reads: CASRPGTGGDETQYF. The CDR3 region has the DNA TGTGCCAGTAGACCCGGGACAGGGGGCGACGAGACCCAGTACTTC. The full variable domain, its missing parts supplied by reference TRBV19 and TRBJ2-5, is DGGITQSPKYLFRKEGQNVTLSCEQNLNHDAMYWYRQDPGQGLRLIYYSQIVNDFQKGDIAEGYSVSREKKESFPLTVTSAQKNPTAFYLCASRPGTGGDETQYFGPGTRLLVL.

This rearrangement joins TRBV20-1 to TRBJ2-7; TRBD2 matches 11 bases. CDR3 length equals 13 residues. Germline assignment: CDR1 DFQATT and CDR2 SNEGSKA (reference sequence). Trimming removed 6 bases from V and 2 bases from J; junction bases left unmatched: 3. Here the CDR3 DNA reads TGCAGTGCCCCGACTAGCGGGGCCTACGAGCAGTACTTC. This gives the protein CSAPTSGAYEQYF.